This passage covers 30 T cell receptor beta chains from one sample sequenced in a study of blood T cell repertoires in COVID-19. Data came from immunoSEQ multiplex PCR; TCRdb stores just in-frame clones and leaves some out. The sample contains 330,000 or so clones, 87% of which appear only once. The material sequenced was peripheral blood. Receptors were obtained from a young man with COVID-19, enrolled during active disease.

This chain uses TRBV6-5 with TRBJ1-1, with 11 positions matching TRBD1. Germline V gene lookup returns CDR1 MNHEY and CDR2 SVGAGI. The CDR3 is 12 amino acids. V shed 7 bases, J shed 11 bases, and the junction held 6 bases outside the gene matches. CDR3 protein: CASMDRGRSAFF. CDR3 sequence (DNA): TGTGCCAGCATGGACAGGGGGCGGTCCGCTTTCTTT.

The chain employs TRBV19 and TRBJ1-1; D is possibly TRBD1 (6 bases). The CDR3 has 12 amino acids. Trimming removed 3 bases at V and 6 bases at J, with 8 bases between. CDR1 is LNHDA, CDR2 SQIVND, per germline (reference sequence). Here the CDR3 DNA reads TGTGCCAGTAGTATGGCAGGGGCTGAAGCTTTCTTT. It translates to CASSMAGAEAFF.

J is TRBJ1-1 and V is TRBV10-2, with TRBD1 matching 7 bases. Germline V lookup: CDR1 WSHSY, CDR2 SAAADI. The V segment lost 0 bases and the J segment 1 base; nucleotides outside the gene matches: 2. This CDR3 comprises 15 residues. The CDR3 here is CASSESTGRNTEAFF. Here the CDR3 DNA reads TGCGCCAGCAGTGAGTCGACAGGGAGGAACACTGAAGCTTTCTTT.

This chain uses TRBV27 with TRBJ2-7; the D gene is possibly TRBD2 (6 bases). This CDR3 is built from 14 residues. CDR1 and CDR2 from the germline V gene are MNHEY and SMNVEV (reference sequence). V was shortened by 7 bases and J by 4 bases, with 17 bases between the two germline ends. CDR3 loop: CASTSWGVRYEQYF. DNA for the CDR3: TGTGCCAGCACTTCATGGGGGGTTCGGTACGAGCAGTACTTC.

About this clone: In the same sample, other DNA sequences code for this CDR3. The chain carries TRBV18 and TRBJ2-2; D unresolved. This CDR3 region has 12 residues. Germline loops: CDR1 KGHSH, CDR2 LQKENI. Trimming left V 3 bases short and J 5 bases short, with 4 bases between. For the CDR3, the DNA is TGTGCCAGCTCACCGAGGACCGGGGAGCTGTTTTTT. Translating gives CASSPRTGELFF.

The J gene is TRBJ1-1, the V gene TRBV6-6; TRBD1 aligns across 7 bases. CDR1 and CDR2 (germline): MNHNY, SVGAGI (reference sequence). The CDR3 length is 14 residues. The V segment lost 5 bases and the J segment 4 bases; nucleotides outside the gene matches: 7. CDR3 protein: CASSNRQGSTEAFF. CDR3 coding DNA: TGTGCCAGCAGTAATCGACAGGGATCCACTGAAGCTTTCTTT.

This clone was recorded only once. Here the CDR3 reads CASSLSRQGVKGNGYTF. The CDR3 region has the DNA TGTGCCAGCAGCTTATCCAGGCAAGGGGTAAAGGGGAATGGCTACACCTTC. V is TRBV7-2 and J is TRBJ1-2; tentative D call: TRBD1 (5 bases). V lost 2 bases, J lost 6 bases, and 22 bases lay in between. The germline CDR1 and CDR2 sequences are SGHTA and FQGNSA. The CDR3 spans 17 residues.

The chain carries TRBV18 and TRBJ2-5, with D tentatively TRBD2 (6 bases). Trimming pared 2 bases from V and 5 bases from J, leaving 15 bases between. Germline V lookup: CDR1 KGHSH, CDR2 LQKENI. The CDR3 totals 15 residues. The CDR3 DNA reads TGTGCCAGCTCACCAACGTACGGGGGAGCGGAGACCCAGTACTTC. It encodes CASSPTYGGAETQYF.

The rearrangement links TRBV15 to TRBJ1-2; perhaps TRBD1 as D (5 bases). V dropped 2 bases and J dropped 0 bases, with 10 bases sitting between them. This CDR3 comprises 15 residues. Germline assignment: CDR1 LNHNV and CDR2 YYDKDF (reference sequence). CDR3 sequence: CATSRQATANYGYTF. CDR3 bases: TGTGCCACCAGCAGACAAGCGACAGCTAACTATGGCTACACCTTC.

A single count supports this clone. The rearrangement uses TRBV6-5 and TRBJ1-2; D call uncertain. The CDR3 is 14 residues long. Deletions cut 5 bases from V and 5 bases from J, with 15 bases between. Germline V gene data show CDR1 as MNHEY and CDR2 as SVGAGI. The CDR3 spells CASSPQEVGYGYTF. The CDR3 DNA is TGTGCCAGCAGTCCCCAGGAAGTCGGTTATGGCTACACCTTC.

The CDR3 sequence: CSGPNRDNNQPQHF. DNA for the CDR3: TGCAGCGGTCCTAACAGGGATAACAATCAGCCCCAGCATTTT. The chain employs TRBV29-1 and TRBJ1-5; TRBD1 might be the D (6 bases). Trimming removed 7 bases from V and 3 bases from J, with 16 bases in between. The CDR3 has 14 residues. In germline, CDR1 is SQVTM, CDR2 ANQGSEA.

This rearrangement joins TRBV18 to TRBJ1-5, with 7 bases identical to TRBD1. The trim removed 0 bases at V and 5 bases at J, leaving 4 bases unmatched. Germline V gene lookup returns CDR1 KGHSH and CDR2 LQKENI. The CDR3 contains 15 residues. The CDR3 bases are TGTGCCAGCTCACCACCGGGACAGTCCTATCAGCCCCAGCATTTT. Protein product: CASSPPGQSYQPQHF. Full variable domain (rest looked up from reference TRBV18 and TRBJ1-5): NAGVMQNPRHLVRRRGQEARLRCSPMKGHSHVYWYRQLPEEGLKFMVYLQKENIIDESGMPKERFSAEFPKEGPSILRIQQVVRGDSAAYFCASSPPGQSYQPQHFGDGTRLSIL.

This clone was picked up one time. The genes are TRBV7-2 and TRBJ2-7; 14 nucleotides agree with TRBD2. The CDR3 contains 16 residues. The trim removed 3 bases at V and 7 bases at J, leaving 8 bases unmatched. Germline-derived CDR1 and CDR2 are SGHTA and FQGNSA. This CDR3 reads CASSFRQGLAGVEQYF. The CDR3 DNA reads as TGTGCCAGCAGCTTTCGACAGGGACTAGCGGGAGTTGAGCAGTACTTC.

The chain employs TRBV16 and TRBJ2-7; 7 nucleotides match TRBD1. Germline CDR1 KGHSY, CDR2 FQNENV. V dropped 0 bases and J dropped 3; count of bases not matched to a gene: 5. The CDR3 sequence is 15 residues long. The CDR3 reads CASSQSLDRVYEQYF. CDR3 sequence (DNA): TGTGCCAGCAGCCAATCACTCGACAGGGTCTACGAGCAGTACTTC.

The genes are TRBV7-2 and TRBJ1-6; D call uncertain. This CDR3 has 15 amino acids. The V end lost 2 bases, the J end lost 7 bases, and 12 bases lay between the germline ends. Germline CDR1 is SGHTA and CDR2 is FQGNSA. The CDR3 sequence: CASSLRLPPNSPLHF. The CDR3 DNA follows: TGTGCCAGCAGCTTAAGACTCCCCCCCAATTCACCCCTCCACTTT.

The J gene is TRBJ2-2, the V gene TRBV5-8, with D possibly TRBD2 on 5 matching bases. This CDR3 has 15 amino acids. Trimming left V 2 bases short and J 4 bases short, with 12 bases between. The germline V gene has CDR1 SGHTS and CDR2 YDEGEE. CDR3 DNA sequence: TGTGCCAGCAGCTTAGGAGGTCTATTCACCGGGGAGCTGTTTTTT. Translating gives CASSLGGLFTGELFF.

This CDR3 reads CASSFGGVTFF. In DNA form, the CDR3 reads TGTGCCAGCAGTTTCGGGGGGGTAACGTTCTTC. V usage is TRBV28 and J usage is TRBJ2-1; 8 bases align to TRBD2. The ends lost 3 bases at V and 15 bases at J; junction bases unmatched: 4. The CDR3 has 11 amino acids. CDR1 is MDHEN and CDR2 is SYDVKM in the germline V gene. Full variable domain (remainder filled in from reference TRBV28 and TRBJ2-1): DVKVTQSSRYLVKRTGEKVFLECVQDMDHENMFWYRQDPGLGLRLIYFSYDVKMKEKGDIPEGYSVSREKKERFSLILESASTNQTSMYLCASSFGGVTFFGPGTRLTVL.

This chain uses TRBV6-5 with TRBJ2-4; TRBD2 might be the D (7 bases). The CDR3 is 15 amino acids. Trimming cost V 6 bases and J 1 base, with 13 bases left between them. The V gene's germline CDR1 is MNHEY and CDR2 SVGAGI. CDR3 nucleotides: TGTGCCAGCAGGGGGGGGGCCGGGGCCAAAAACATTCAGTACTTC. Protein: CASRGGAGAKNIQYF.

The chain combines TRBV2 with TRBJ2-3; the match to TRBD2 covers 9 bases. The CDR3 spans 16 residues. The V gene end was trimmed by 5 bases and the J gene end by 2 bases; junction bases not matched to a gene: 8. Germline lookup yields CDR1 SNHLY and CDR2 FYNNEI. CDR3 sequence: CASSKLSSGATDTQYF. CDR3 DNA sequence: TGTGCCAGCAGTAAGTTGTCTAGCGGGGCCACAGATACGCAGTATTTT. The full variable domain, with the rest looked up from reference TRBV2 and TRBJ2-3, is EPEVTQTPSHQVTQMGQEVILRCVPISNHLYFYWYRQILGQKVEFLVSFYNNEISEKSEIFDDQFSVERPDGSNFTLKIRSTKLEDSAMYFCASSKLSSGATDTQYFGPGTRLTVL.

V usage is TRBV24-1 and J usage is TRBJ2-3; 8 bases agree with TRBD2. There are 17 residues in the CDR3. V gave up 0 bases and J gave up 4 bases; unmatched junction bases: 8. CDR1 is KGHDR and CDR2 is SFDVKD in the germline V gene. CDR3 DNA sequence: TGTGCCACCAGTGATTTGCGGCGGGGGGCGGGAGCAGATACGCAGTATTTT. Encoded protein: CATSDLRRGAGADTQYF.

V is TRBV9 and J is TRBJ2-1, with 8 bases matching TRBD2. Germline CDR1 is SGDLS and CDR2 is YYNGEE. Unmatched junction bases numbered 8, after V lost 2 bases and J lost 7 bases. CDR3 length: 15 residues. The CDR3 nucleotides read TGTGCCAGCAGCGTTATAAGCGGGAGAGGGAATGAGCAGTTCTTC. It is translated as CASSVISGRGNEQFF.

The chain combines TRBV6-2 or TRBV6-3 with TRBJ1-5; the match to TRBD1 covers 7 bases. CDR3 length: 15 amino acids. V shed 5 bases and J 6 bases; nucleotides not matched to a gene: 10. CDR1 is MNHEY and CDR2 is SVGEGT in the germline V gene. Written as DNA, the CDR3 is TGTGCCAGCAGTACCCAGACAGGGCCCTCTCAGCCCCAGCATTTT. It specifies CASSTQTGPSQPQHF.

The gene calls are TRBV18 and TRBJ1-2; 12 positions agree with TRBD1. Germline V gene sequence: CDR1 KGHSH, CDR2 LQKENI. V was clipped by 3 bases and J by 8 bases; unmatched bases: 7. The CDR3 has 15 amino acids. Written as DNA, the CDR3 is TGTGCCAGCTCACCTTCCGGGACAGGGGGCGAAGGCTACACCTTC. Protein sequence: CASSPSGTGGEGYTF.

The V call is TRBV18, the J call TRBJ2-4; TRBD2 matches at 10 bases. The V gene end was trimmed by 3 bases and the J gene end by 5 bases; junction bases not matched to a gene: 7. Germline V gene sequence: CDR1 KGHSH, CDR2 LQKENI. CDR3 length equals 16 residues. The CDR3 protein is CASSPNGAGGENIQYF. The CDR3 DNA reads TGTGCCAGCTCACCCAACGGAGCGGGAGGGGAAAACATTCAGTACTTC.

The table lists this clone with many counts. CDR3 sequence reads: CASSPTLPNTEAFF. The CDR3 coding sequence is TGTGCCAGCAGCCCCACTCTACCGAACACTGAAGCTTTCTTT. The gene calls are TRBV7-2 and TRBJ1-1; D not resolved. Germline V lookup: CDR1 SGHTA, CDR2 FQGNSA. V gave up 5 bases and J gave up 1 base, with 11 bases separating them. This CDR3 has 14 amino acids.

The V and J genes are TRBV6-5 and TRBJ2-7, with D possibly matching TRBD1 (6 bases). CDR3 size: 14 residues. Trimming removed 0 bases at V and 4 bases at J, with 10 bases between. Germline CDR1 and CDR2: MNHEY and SVGAGI. The CDR3, as DNA: TGTGCCAGCAGTTACTCGGACAGCCTGTACGAGCAGTACTTC. The encoded protein is CASSYSDSLYEQYF.

This clone occurred once. The genes are TRBV11-2 and TRBJ2-1, with 7 bases lining up with TRBD2. The CDR3 runs 14 residues. Germline CDR1 is SGHAT and CDR2 is FQNNGV. V was clipped by 1 base and J by 7 bases; unmatched bases: 4. CDR3 region: CASSLGLGGNEQFF. The CDR3 DNA sequence: TGTGCCAGCAGCTTAGGTTTGGGGGGGAATGAGCAGTTCTTC.

The chain recombines TRBV21-1 with TRBJ2-7; the table names TRBD1, a call not compared with the DNA. TRBV21-1 is assigned pseudogene status. This CDR3 comprises 12 residues. The CDR3 region has the DNA TGTGCCAGCTCCGGGACAGACTACGAGCAGTACTTC. It codes for CASSGTDYEQYF.

The rearrangement links TRBV24-1 to TRBJ2-3; 9 nucleotides align to TRBD1. J lost 5 bases, V lost 4 bases, and 9 bases had no gene match. This CDR3 is 16 amino acids long. The V gene's germline CDR1 is KGHDR and CDR2 SFDVKD. CDR3 nucleotides: TGTGCCACCAGTGAACTGGGGACAGGGAAAAAAGATACGCAGTATTTT. The encoded protein is CATSELGTGKKDTQYF.

The V and J genes are TRBV28 and TRBJ2-1, with 8 bases matching TRBD1. CDR1 and CDR2 (germline): MDHEN, SYDVKM. V was clipped by 7 bases and J by 12 bases; unmatched bases: 5. The CDR3 sequence is 11 residues long. Written as DNA, the CDR3 is TGTGCCAGCATAAGCGACAGGGGGCAGTTCTTC. Translation gives CASISDRGQFF.